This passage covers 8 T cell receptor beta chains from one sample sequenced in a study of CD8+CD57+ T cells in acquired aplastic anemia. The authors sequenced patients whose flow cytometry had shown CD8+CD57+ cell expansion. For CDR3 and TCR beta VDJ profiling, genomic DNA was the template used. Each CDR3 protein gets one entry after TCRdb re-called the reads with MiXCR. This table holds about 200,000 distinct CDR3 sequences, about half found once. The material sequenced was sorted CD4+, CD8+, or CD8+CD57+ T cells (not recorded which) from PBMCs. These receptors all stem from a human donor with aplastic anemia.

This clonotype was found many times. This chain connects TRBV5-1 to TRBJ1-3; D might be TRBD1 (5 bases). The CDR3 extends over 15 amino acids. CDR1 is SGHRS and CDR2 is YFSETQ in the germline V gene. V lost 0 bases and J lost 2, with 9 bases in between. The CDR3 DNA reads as TGCGCCAGCAGCTTGGCAACAGGCCCTGGAAACACCATATATTTT. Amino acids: CASSLATGPGNTIYF.

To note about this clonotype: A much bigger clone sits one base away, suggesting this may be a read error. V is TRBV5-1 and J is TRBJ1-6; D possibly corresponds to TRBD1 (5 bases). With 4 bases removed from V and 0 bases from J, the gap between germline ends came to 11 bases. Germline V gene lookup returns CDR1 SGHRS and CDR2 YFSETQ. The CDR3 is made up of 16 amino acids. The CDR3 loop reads CASSNRGSSYNSPLHF. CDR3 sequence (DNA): TGCGCCAGCAGCAATCGGGGGAGCTCCTATAATTCACCCCTCCACTTT.

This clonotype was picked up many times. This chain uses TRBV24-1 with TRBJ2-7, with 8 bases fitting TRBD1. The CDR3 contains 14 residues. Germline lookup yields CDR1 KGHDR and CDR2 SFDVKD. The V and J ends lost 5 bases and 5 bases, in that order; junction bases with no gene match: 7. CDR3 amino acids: CATSADRGGHEQYF. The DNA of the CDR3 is TGTGCCACCAGTGCTGACAGGGGTGGCCACGAGCAGTACTTC.

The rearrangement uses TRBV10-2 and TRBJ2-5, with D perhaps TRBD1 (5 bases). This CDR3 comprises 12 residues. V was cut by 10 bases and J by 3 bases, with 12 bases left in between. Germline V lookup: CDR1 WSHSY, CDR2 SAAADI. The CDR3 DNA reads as TGCGCCACCAAGGACACTAAAGAGACCCAGTACTTC. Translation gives CATKDTKETQYF.

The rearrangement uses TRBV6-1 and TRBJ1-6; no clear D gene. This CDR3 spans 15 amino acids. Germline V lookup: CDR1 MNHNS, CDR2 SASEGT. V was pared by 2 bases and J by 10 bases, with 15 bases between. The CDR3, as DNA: TGTGCCAGCAGTGAAAACCGGGGATTAAGGTCACCCCTCCACTTT. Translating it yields CASSENRGLRSPLHF.

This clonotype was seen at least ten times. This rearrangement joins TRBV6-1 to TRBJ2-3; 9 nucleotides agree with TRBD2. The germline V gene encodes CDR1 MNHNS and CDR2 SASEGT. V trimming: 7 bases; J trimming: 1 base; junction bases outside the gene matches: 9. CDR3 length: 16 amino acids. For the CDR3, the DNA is TGTGCCAGCAAGAACAGGGTAGCGGGGGGCACAGATACGCAGTATTTT. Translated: CASKNRVAGGTDTQYF.

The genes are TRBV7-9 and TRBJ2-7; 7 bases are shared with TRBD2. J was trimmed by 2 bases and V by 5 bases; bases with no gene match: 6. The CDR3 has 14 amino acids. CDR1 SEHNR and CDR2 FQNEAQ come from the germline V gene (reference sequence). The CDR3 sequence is CASSPERGPYEQYF. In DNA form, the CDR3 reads TGTGCCAGCAGCCCAGAGCGGGGCCCCTACGAGCAGTACTTC.

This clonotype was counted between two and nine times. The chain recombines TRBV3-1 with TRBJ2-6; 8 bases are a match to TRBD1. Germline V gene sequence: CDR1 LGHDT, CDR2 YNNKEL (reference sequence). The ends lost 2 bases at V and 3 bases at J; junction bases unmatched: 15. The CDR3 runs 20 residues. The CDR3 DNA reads TGTGCCAGCAGCCAAAATCCAGTTAGGACAGGGTCAGGTGGGGCCAACGTCCTGACTTTC. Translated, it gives CASSQNPVRTGSGGANVLTF.